This record covers a single T cell receptor beta chain. The antigen is unknown. This sample was taken from a study of T cell repertoires in cytomegalovirus infection. Overall study: Public TCR beta signatures were indicative of both CMV infection and a matching HLA type.

Germline trimming cut 6 bases from V and 7 bases from J; bases unmatched to any gene: 10. In germline, CDR1 is MNHEY, CDR2 SVGEGT. The CDR3 totals 14 residues. TCRdb fed the reads into MiXCR, producing one record per CDR3 protein. The sample lists roughly 700,000 distinct CDR3 sequences, roughly 36% occurring once. General study findings and limits: Dominating the ex vivo response were TCR beta clonotypes that were CMV-specific and HLA-C-restricted.

The rearrangement links TRBV6-2 or TRBV6-3 to TRBJ2-7; 9 nucleotides line up with TRBD1. The material was cultured PBMCs, obtained from culture after CMV antigen stimulation. This TCR was recovered from a human donor in good health (CMV status not recorded). Some clones in this sample may be carry-over from other donors' samples. The CDR3 loop reads CASRSDRGIWEQYF. The CDR3 bases are TGTGCCAGCAGATCGGACAGGGGAATATGGGAGCAGTACTTC.